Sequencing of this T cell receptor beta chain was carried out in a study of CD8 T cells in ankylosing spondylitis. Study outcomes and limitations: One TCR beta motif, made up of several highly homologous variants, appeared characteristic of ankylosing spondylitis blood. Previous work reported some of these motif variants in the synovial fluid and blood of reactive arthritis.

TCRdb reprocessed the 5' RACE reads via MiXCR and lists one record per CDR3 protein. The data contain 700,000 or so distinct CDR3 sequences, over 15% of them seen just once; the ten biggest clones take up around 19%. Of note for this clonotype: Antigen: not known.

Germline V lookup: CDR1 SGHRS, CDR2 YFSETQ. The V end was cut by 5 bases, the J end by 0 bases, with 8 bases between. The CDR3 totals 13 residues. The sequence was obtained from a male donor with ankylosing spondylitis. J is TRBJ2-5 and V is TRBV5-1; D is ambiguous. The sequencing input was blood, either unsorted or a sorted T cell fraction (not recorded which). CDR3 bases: TGCGCCAGCAGAAAAATGGACCAAGAGACCCAGTACTTC. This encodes CASRKMDQETQYF.